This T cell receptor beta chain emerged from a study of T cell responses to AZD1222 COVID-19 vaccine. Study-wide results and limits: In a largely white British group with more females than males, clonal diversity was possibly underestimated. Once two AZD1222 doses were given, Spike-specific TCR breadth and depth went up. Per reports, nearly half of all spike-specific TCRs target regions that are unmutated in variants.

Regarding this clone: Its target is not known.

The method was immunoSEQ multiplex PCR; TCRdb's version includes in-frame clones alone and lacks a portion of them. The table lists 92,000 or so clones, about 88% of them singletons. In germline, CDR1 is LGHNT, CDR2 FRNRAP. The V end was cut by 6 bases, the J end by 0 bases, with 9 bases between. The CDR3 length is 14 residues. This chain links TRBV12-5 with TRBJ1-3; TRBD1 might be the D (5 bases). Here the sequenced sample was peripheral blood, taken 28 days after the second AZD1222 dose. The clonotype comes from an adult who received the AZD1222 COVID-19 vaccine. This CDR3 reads CASGGDFSGNTIYF. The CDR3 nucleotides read TGTGCTAGTGGAGGGGACTTCTCTGGAAACACCATATATTTT.